This TCR beta chain was found in a study of cytomegalovirus exposure and HLA in healthy donors. Germline values: CDR1 SNHLY, CDR2 FYNNEI. CDR3 size: 14 residues. With 5 bases removed from V and 1 base from J, the gap between germline ends came to 10 bases. The PCR was carried out with 60 Vbeta primers and 13 Jbeta primers. Produced via immunoSEQ multiplex PCR; TCRdb's table is partial and in-frame only. Among 120,000 to 150,000 clones listed, more than 55% were seen once. The clonotype originates from a woman aged 60-75 years in good health and CMV-seronegative. J is TRBJ2-3 and V is TRBV2; perhaps TRBD1 as D (6 bases). Sequencing input: PBMCs. For the CDR3, the DNA is TGTGCCAGCAGTAAACAGGGAGGCACAGATACGCAGTATTTT. Protein sequence: CASSKQGGTDTQYF.